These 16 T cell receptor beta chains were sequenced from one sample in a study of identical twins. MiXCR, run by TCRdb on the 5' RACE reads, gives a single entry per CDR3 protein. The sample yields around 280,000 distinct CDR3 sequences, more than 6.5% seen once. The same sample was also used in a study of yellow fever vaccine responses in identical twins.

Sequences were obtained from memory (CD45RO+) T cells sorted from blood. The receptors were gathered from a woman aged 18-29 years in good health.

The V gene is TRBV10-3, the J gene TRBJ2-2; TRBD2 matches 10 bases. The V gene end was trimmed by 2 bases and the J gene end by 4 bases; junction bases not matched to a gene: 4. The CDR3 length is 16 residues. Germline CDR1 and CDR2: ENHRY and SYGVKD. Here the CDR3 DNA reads TGTGCCATCAGTGAGGCTAGCGGGGGAGGCACCGGGGAGCTGTTTTTT. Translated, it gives CAISEASGGGTGELFF.

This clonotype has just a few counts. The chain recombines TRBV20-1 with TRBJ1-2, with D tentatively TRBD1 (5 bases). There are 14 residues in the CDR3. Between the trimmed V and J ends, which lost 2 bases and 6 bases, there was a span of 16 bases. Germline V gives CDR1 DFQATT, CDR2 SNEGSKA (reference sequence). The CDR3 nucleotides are TGCAGTGCTAGAAATCGGGGGTTGTTGGATGGCTACACCTTC. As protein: CSARNRGLLDGYTF.

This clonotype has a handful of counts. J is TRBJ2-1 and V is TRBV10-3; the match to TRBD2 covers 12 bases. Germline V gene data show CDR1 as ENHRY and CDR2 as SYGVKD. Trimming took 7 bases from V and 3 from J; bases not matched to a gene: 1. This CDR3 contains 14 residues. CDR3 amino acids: CAIMGLAGYNEQFF. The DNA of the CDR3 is TGTGCCATCATGGGACTAGCGGGCTACAATGAGCAGTTCTTC.

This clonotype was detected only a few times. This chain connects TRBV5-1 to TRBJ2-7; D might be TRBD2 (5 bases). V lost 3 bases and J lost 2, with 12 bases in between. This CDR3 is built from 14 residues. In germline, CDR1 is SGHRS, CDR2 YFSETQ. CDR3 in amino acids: CASSSGIPAYEQYF. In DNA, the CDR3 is TGCGCCAGCAGCTCCGGGATCCCGGCCTACGAGCAGTACTTC.

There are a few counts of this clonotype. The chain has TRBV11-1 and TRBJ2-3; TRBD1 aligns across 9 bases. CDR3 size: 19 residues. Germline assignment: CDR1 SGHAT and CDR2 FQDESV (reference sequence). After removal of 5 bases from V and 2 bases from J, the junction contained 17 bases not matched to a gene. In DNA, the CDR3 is TGTGCCAGCAGCCCATTCGTGGGGGGTGGACAGGGGTTCACAGATACGCAGTATTTT. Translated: CASSPFVGGGQGFTDTQYF.

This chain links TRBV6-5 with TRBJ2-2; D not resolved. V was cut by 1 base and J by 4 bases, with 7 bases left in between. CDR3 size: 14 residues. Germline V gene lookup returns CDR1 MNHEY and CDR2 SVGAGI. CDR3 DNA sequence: TGTGCCAGCAGTTACTTACGGTTCACCGGGGAGCTGTTTTTT. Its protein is CASSYLRFTGELFF.

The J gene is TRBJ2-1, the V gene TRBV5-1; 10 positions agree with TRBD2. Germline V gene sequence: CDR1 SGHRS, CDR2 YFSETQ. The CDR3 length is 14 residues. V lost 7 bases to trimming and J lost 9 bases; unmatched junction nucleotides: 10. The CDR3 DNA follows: TGCGCCAGCCAAGGGACTAGCGTTCAGGGTGAGCAGTTCTTC. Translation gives CASQGTSVQGEQFF.

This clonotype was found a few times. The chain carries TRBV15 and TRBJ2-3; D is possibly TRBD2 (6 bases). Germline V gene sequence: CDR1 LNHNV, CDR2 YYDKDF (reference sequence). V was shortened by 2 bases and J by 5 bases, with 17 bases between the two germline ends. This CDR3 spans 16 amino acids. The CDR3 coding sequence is TGTGCCACCAGCAGACCACCAGGAATGGGGGGAGATACGCAGTATTTT. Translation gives CATSRPPGMGGDTQYF.

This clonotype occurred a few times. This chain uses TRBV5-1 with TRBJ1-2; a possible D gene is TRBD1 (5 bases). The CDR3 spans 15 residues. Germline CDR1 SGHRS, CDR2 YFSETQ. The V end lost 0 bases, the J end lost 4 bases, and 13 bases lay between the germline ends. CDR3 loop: CASSLGLEGSYGYTF. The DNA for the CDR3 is TGCGCCAGCAGCTTGGGGCTAGAGGGGTCCTATGGCTACACCTTC.

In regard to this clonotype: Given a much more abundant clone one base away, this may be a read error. CDR3 DNA: TGTGCCAGCAGCCTTATCTGGGGGAAAGGCGAGCAGTACTTC. As protein: CASSLIWGKGEQYF. This chain uses TRBV2 with TRBJ2-7; D could derive from TRBD1 or TRBD2 (5 bases each). Between the trimmed V and J ends, which lost 6 bases and 6 bases, there was a span of 18 bases. This CDR3 comprises 14 residues. Germline loops: CDR1 SNHLY, CDR2 FYNNEI.

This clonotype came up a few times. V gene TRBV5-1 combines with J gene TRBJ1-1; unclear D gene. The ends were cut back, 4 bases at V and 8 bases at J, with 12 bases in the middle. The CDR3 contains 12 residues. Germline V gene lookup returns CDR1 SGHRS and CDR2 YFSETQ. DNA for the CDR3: TGCGCCAGCAGCCCCGGGCGAGGGGAAGCTTTCTTT. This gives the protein CASSPGRGEAFF.

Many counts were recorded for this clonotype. The CDR3 protein is CASSPGLAPIGDTQYF. As DNA, the CDR3 is TGTGCCAGCAGTCCTGGACTAGCTCCGATCGGAGATACGCAGTATTTT. The chain carries TRBV12-3 or TRBV12-4 and TRBJ2-3; TRBD2 matches 8 bases. CDR3 length equals 16 residues. Losses at the gene ends were 5 bases for V and 5 bases for J; bases not matched to a gene: 12.

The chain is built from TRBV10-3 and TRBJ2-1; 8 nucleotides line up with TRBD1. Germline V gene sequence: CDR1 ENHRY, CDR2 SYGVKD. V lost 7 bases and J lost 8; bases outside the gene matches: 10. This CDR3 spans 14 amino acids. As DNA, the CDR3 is TGTGCCATCACCCCGGACAGGGTAACGGATGAGCAGTTCTTC. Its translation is CAITPDRVTDEQFF.

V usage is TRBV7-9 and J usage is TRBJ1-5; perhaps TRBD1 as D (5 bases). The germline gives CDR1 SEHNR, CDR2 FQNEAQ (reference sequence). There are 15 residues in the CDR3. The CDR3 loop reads CANLRGRVVCQPQHF. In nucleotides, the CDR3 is TGTGCGAACCTGCGGGGCAGGGTAGTTTGTCAGCCCCAGCATTTT.

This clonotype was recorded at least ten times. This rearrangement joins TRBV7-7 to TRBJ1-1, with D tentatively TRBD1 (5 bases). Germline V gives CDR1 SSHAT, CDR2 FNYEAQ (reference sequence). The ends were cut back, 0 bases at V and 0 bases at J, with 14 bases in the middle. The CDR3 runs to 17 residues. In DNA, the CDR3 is TGTGCCAGCAGCTTAGCGGGTCAGGGCCGCATGAACACTGAAGCTTTCTTT. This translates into CASSLAGQGRMNTEAFF.

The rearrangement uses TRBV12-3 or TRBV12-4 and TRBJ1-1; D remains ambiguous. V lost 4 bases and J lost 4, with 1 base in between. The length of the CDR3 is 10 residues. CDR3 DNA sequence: TGTGCCAGCAGTTCCACTGAAGCTTTCTTT. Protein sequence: CASSSTEAFF.